This passage covers 10 T cell receptor beta chains from one sample sequenced in a study of T cells in Graves' hyperthyroidism and ophthalmopathy. Regions amplified from RNA transcripts were the TCR beta CDR3 regions. TCR CDR3 underwent first-round RT-PCR with the HTBI primer set. MiXCR, applied by TCRdb to the multiplex PCR reads, yields one record per CDR3 protein. This repertoire shows 300,000 to 400,000 distinct CDR3 sequences, around 23% found once; its top ten account for around 48%. The sequencing input was blood. The receptor source for this set is a woman aged 50 to 65 with Graves' hyperthyroidism.

This clonotype was seen a few times. V is TRBV5-1 and J is TRBJ2-7; D possibly matches TRBD1 or TRBD2 (5 bases each). Germline CDR1 is SGHRS and CDR2 is YFSETQ. V was shortened by 4 bases and J by 4 bases, with 18 bases between the two germline ends. The CDR3 totals 15 residues. As DNA, the CDR3 is TGCGCCAGCAGCGGGGGACCAGCTGGGTCTTACGAGCAGTACTTC. Its protein product is CASSGGPAGSYEQYF.

This clonotype was observed many times. This chain connects TRBV27 to TRBJ2-5; TRBD2 is a possible D gene (6 bases). The CDR3 length is 14 residues. CDR1 and CDR2 (germline): MNHEY, SMNVEV (reference sequence). V lost 5 bases, J lost 5 bases, and 15 bases lay in between. CDR3 DNA: TGTGCCAGCAGTCCGAGGGACTTCAAGGAGACCCAGTACTTC. Protein: CASSPRDFKETQYF.

In this sample, this clonotype turned up a few times. The chain uses TRBV10-3 and TRBJ2-6; D is possibly TRBD1 or TRBD2 (5 bases each). Trimming pared 7 bases from V and 1 base from J, leaving 20 bases between. The CDR3 runs to 18 residues. Germline assignment: CDR1 ENHRY and CDR2 SYGVKD. CDR3 nucleotide sequence: TGTGCCATCAAAGATCTGAACAGGACTTCTTCTGGGGCCAACGTCCTGACTTTC. Protein product: CAIKDLNRTSSGANVLTF.

J is TRBJ2-1 and V is TRBV3-1, with a weak D call TRBD1 (6 bases). The CDR3 runs 16 residues. CDR1 is LGHDT, CDR2 YNNKEL, per germline (reference sequence). V lost 0 bases and J 3 bases, leaving 12 bases between the germline ends. CDR3 nucleotides: TGTGCCAGCAGCCAAGATGGCAGGGGTTTCTACAATGAGCAGTTCTTC. Translating it yields CASSQDGRGFYNEQFF.

This clonotype was detected ten times or more. The rearrangement links TRBV5-1 to TRBJ1-1, with unresolved D. The CDR3 runs 13 residues. V was pared by 0 bases and J by 6 bases, with 9 bases between. CDR1 and CDR2 (germline): SGHRS, YFSETQ. CDR3 region: CASSLVPEAEAFF. In nucleotides, the CDR3 is TGCGCCAGCAGCTTGGTTCCTGAAGCTGAAGCTTTCTTT.

This clonotype was seen only a few times. The chain joins TRBV6-1 to TRBJ1-6; maybe TRBD1 (5 bases). From germline, CDR1 is MNHNS and CDR2 SASEGT. The CDR3 totals 17 residues. Trimming removed 2 bases at V and 7 bases at J, with 18 bases between. CDR3 sequence: CASSEYPSAGSNSPLHF. CDR3 nucleotide sequence: TGTGCCAGCAGTGAATATCCCTCGGCAGGGTCGAATTCACCCCTCCACTTT.

This CDR3 reads CASSIRASGVQETQYF. CDR3 nucleotides: TGTGCCAGTAGTATCCGAGCTAGCGGGGTCCAAGAGACCCAGTACTTC. The J gene is TRBJ2-5, the V gene TRBV19; 9 positions agree with TRBD2. With 3 bases clipped from V and 1 base from J, the junction kept 6 bases outside the gene matches. The CDR3 is 16 amino acids. Germline V CDR1 and CDR2: LNHDA, SQIVND (reference sequence). Full variable domain (rest looked up from reference TRBV19 and TRBJ2-5): DGGITQSPKYLFRKEGQNVTLSCEQNLNHDAMYWYRQDPGQGLRLIYYSQIVNDFQKGDIAEGYSVSREKKESFPLTVTSAQKNPTAFYLCASSIRASGVQETQYFGPGTRLLVL.

This clonotype was seen repeatedly, ten times or more. The chain uses TRBV7-3 and TRBJ1-1; D unresolved. V lost 1 base and J lost 0, with 6 bases in between. The V gene's germline CDR1 is SGHTA and CDR2 FQGTGA. CDR3 size: 14 residues. The DNA of the CDR3 is TGTGCCAGCAGCTTAATTCCGGTGAACACTGAAGCTTTCTTT. It translates to CASSLIPVNTEAFF. Complete variable domain (other parts from reference TRBV7-3 and TRBJ1-1): GAGVSQTPSNKVTEKGKYVELRCDPISGHTALYWYRQSLGQGPEFLIYFQGTGAADDSGLPNDRFFAVRPEGSVSTLKIQRTERGDSAVYLCASSLIPVNTEAFFGQGTRLTVV.

Only a few counts were recorded for this clonotype. The rearrangement uses TRBV30 and TRBJ2-1; D might be TRBD2 (7 bases). The length of the CDR3 is 11 residues. Germline values: CDR1 GTSNPN, CDR2 SVGIG (reference sequence). V lost 2 bases to trimming and J lost 15 bases, with 14 bases between them. The CDR3 spells CAWSFFAGAFF. CDR3 nucleotides: TGTGCCTGGAGTTTCTTCGCGGGGGCGTTCTTC.

This chain links TRBV10-1 with TRBJ2-2; D not resolved. V shed 0 bases and J shed 11 bases, with 7 bases lying between them. The CDR3 is 12 amino acids. Germline V lookup: CDR1 WNHNN, CDR2 SYGVQD (reference sequence). The CDR3 is CASSESRHELFF. In nucleotides, the CDR3 is TGCGCCAGCAGTGAGTCCAGACACGAGCTGTTTTTT.